The rows below give T cell receptor beta chains drawn from one sample of a study of breast tumors, draining lymph nodes, adjacent tissues. TCRdb reprocessed the multiplex PCR reads with MiXCR, giving one entry per CDR3 protein. The data show approximately 230,000 distinct CDR3 sequences, with less than 40% seen just once and under 4.5% held by the top ten. Sample: axillary lymph node tissue. The receptors come from a female donor with breast cancer. Some clones in this sample may be carry-over from other donors' samples. Each CDR3 is given with its conserved first and last residue. A D gene is named only where the DNA matches it firmly. A row's size may be missing; if present it is once, few, many or a size class.

D gene	V gene	clone size	J gene	CDR3 DNA	CDR3 protein
.	TRBV10-3	many	TRBJ1-2	TGTGCCATCAGGAAATTCGGGACAACCTATGGCTACACCTTC	CAIRKFGTTYGYTF
.	TRBV6-1	few	TRBJ2-6	TGTGCCAGCAGCAGAGGGGTGGGGGCCAACGTCCTGACTTTC	CASSRGVGANVLTF
.	TRBV20-1	.	TRBJ2-7	TGCAGTGCTCAAAGGACTGGAACCTACGAGCAGTACTTC	CSAQRTGTYEQYF
.	TRBV6-6	.	TRBJ1-2	TGTGCCAGCAGTCACACGGATTGGACAGCCGTTCCCGCTAACTATGGCTACACCTTC	CASSHTDWTAVPANYGYTF
TRBD2	TRBV20-1	.	TRBJ2-3	TGCAGTGCTAGTAAGCGGGGAACGCAGTATTTT	CSASKRGTQYF
TRBD2	TRBV7-2	.	TRBJ2-3	TGTGCCAGCCGCTCGGACGGGGGGAGAGCAGATACGCAGTATTTT	CASRSDGGRADTQYF
TRBD1	TRBV6-6	.	TRBJ2-5	TGTGCCAGCAGTCCCCCGGGACAGGGGGCGGAGACCCAGTACTTC	CASSPPGQGAETQYF
.	TRBV12-3/TRBV12-4	many	TRBJ1-6	TGTGCCAGCAGTGGGGGGGTGTCGGGGACAAATTCACCCCTCCACTTT	CASSGGVSGTNSPLHF
TRBD1	TRBV10-3	.	TRBJ2-7	TGTGCCACTGGACAGGCCACTTCCTACGAGCAGTACTTC	CATGQATSYEQYF
TRBD2	TRBV2	many	TRBJ2-1	TGTGCCAGCGGATCACTAGCGGGGCATTACAATGAGCAGTTCTTC	CASGSLAGHYNEQFF
.	TRBV6-5	many	TRBJ2-1	TGTGCCAGCAGAAGAGGGACTTCCTACAATGAGCAGTTCTTC	CASRRGTSYNEQFF
TRBD2	TRBV19	many	TRBJ2-3	TGTGCCAGTAGTATCGTGGCGGGAGCTACAGATACGCAGTATTTT	CASSIVAGATDTQYF
TRBD2	TRBV13	.	TRBJ2-7	TGTGCCAGCAGTCTAGGGCTAGCGGACCCCTACGAGCAGTACTTC	CASSLGLADPYEQYF
.	TRBV11-2	.	TRBJ2-2	TGTGCCAGCAGCTTAGGGACGTTCGCGAACACCGGGGAGCTGTTTTTT	CASSLGTFANTGELFF
.	TRBV5-8	.	TRBJ2-3	TGTGCCAGCAGCTTGGGGTTAGGTTACGATACGCAGTATTTT	CASSLGLGYDTQYF
TRBD2	TRBV13	.	TRBJ2-3	TGTGCCAGCAGCTCCCGGAGTAGCGGGAAGGAGACCACAGATACGCAGTATTTT	CASSSRSSGKETTDTQYF
TRBD2	TRBV2	.	TRBJ2-1	TGTGCCAGCAGCGTAAAGTCTCGCGGGGGGGGGTCCTACAATGAGCAGTTCTTC	CASSVKSRGGGSYNEQFF
.	TRBV6-1	.	TRBJ2-4	TGTGCCAGCAATCCCGGAGCCAAAAACATTCAGTACTTC	CASNPGAKNIQYF
.	TRBV2	once	TRBJ1-2	TGTGCCAGCAGCGTTGAAGGTCAGGGTAGTTATGGCTACACCTTC	CASSVEGQGSYGYTF
.	TRBV18	many	TRBJ2-7	TGTGCCAGCTCACCAGACAGGAGCTCCTACGAGCAGTACTTC	CASSPDRSSYEQYF